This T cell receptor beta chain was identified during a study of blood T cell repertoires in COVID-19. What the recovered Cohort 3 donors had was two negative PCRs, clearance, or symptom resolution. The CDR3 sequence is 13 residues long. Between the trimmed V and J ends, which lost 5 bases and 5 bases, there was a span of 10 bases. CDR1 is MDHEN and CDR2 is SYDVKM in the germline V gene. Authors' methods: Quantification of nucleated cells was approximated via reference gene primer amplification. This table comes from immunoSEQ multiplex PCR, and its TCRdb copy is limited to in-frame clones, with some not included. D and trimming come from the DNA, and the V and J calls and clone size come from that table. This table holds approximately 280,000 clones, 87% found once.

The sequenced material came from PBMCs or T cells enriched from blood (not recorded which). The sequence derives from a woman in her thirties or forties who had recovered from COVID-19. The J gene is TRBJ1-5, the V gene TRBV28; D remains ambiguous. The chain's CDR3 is CASSHGDYQPQHF. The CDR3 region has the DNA TGTGCCAGCAGTCACGGTGATTATCAGCCCCAGCATTTT.